The T cell receptor beta chain under discussion was sequenced for a study of blood T cell repertoires in COVID-19. Study details: T cells, B-cell-depleted T cells, or PBMCs supplied cDNA or gDNA.

The CDR3 has 16 amino acids. The junction had 10 bases not matched to a gene; V was cut back by 2 bases and J by 4 bases. The germline V gene encodes CDR1 KGHSH and CDR2 LQKENI. This table comes from immunoSEQ multiplex PCR, and its TCRdb copy is limited to in-frame clones, with some not included. The repertoire holds roughly 100,000 clones, with more than 75% as singletons. The chain carries TRBV18 and TRBJ1-2; 7 positions agree with TRBD1. Sequenced input: peripheral blood. The TCR sequence derives from a human donor in a cohort sampled during active COVID-19. For the CDR3, the DNA is TGTGCCAGCTCACCAACCCACGGACAGGATGGCTATGGCTACACCTTC. This codes for CASSPTHGQDGYGYTF.